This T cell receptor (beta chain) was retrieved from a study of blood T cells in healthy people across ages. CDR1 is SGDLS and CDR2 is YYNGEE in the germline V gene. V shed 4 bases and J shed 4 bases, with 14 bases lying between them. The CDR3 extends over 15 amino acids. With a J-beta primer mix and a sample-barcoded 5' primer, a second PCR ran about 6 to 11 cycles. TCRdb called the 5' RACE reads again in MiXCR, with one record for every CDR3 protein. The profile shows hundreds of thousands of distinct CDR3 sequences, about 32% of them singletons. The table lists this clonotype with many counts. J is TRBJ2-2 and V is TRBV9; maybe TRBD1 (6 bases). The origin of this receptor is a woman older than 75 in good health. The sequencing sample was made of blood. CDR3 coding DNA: TGTGCCAGCAGCCCCACAGGGAGCGGCACCGGGGAGCTGTTTTTT. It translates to CASSPTGSGTGELFF.